Each of the 19 T cell receptor beta chains below was sequenced from the same sample in a study of PD-L1 blockade in urothelial cancer. Time point here: pretreatment peripheral blood. Data came from immunoSEQ multiplex PCR; TCRdb stores just in-frame clones and leaves some out. The data show about 37,000 clones, about 80% seen once. Sample: PBMCs, taken around atezolizumab (anti-PD-L1) treatment. The source is a man aged 55 to 70 with urothelial cancer.

The chain couples TRBV28 to TRBJ2-5; 7 bases map to TRBD2. V was pared by 5 bases and J by 5 bases, with 5 bases of the junction left unmatched. The CDR3 loop spans 13 amino acids. In germline, CDR1 is MDHEN, CDR2 SYDVKM. The CDR3 DNA reads as TGTGCCAGCAGTGAGACTAGCACTGAGACCCAGTACTTC. Its protein is CASSETSTETQYF.

This clone was seen a single time. The CDR3 reads CASSLERFGTGIREQFF. CDR3 DNA: TGTGCCAGCAGCTTAGAAAGGTTTGGGACAGGGATCCGAGAGCAGTTCTTC. The chain is built from TRBV11-3 and TRBJ2-1; 9 bases align to TRBD1. Germline V gene sequence: CDR1 SGHNT, CDR2 YENEEA. Losses at the gene ends were 0 bases for V and 10 bases for J; bases not matched to a gene: 13. The CDR3 is 17 residues long.

This clone has more than one count but fewer than ten. The rearrangement joins TRBV30 to TRBJ1-1, with D possibly TRBD1 on 6 matching bases. V was pared by 3 bases and J by 1 base, with 9 bases between. Germline CDR1 GTSNPN, CDR2 SVGIG (reference sequence). The CDR3 contains 13 residues. The CDR3 nucleotides read TGTGCCTGGAGGGGACACCGGAACACTGAAGCTTTCTTT. Amino acids: CAWRGHRNTEAFF.

The V and J genes are TRBV7-3 and TRBJ2-7; 9 bases are a match to TRBD2. With V trimmed by 6 bases and J by 7 bases, 7 bases remained unmatched. This CDR3 comprises 13 residues. Germline values: CDR1 SGHTA, CDR2 FQGTGA. CDR3 sequence reads: CASSPGLALEQYF. The CDR3 DNA sequence: TGTGCCAGCAGTCCGGGACTAGCACTTGAGCAGTACTTC.

V is TRBV19 and J is TRBJ1-5; a weak D match, TRBD1 (6 bases). The CDR3 sequence is 16 residues long. Germline-derived CDR1 and CDR2 are LNHDA and SQIVND (reference sequence). The V end lost 5 bases, the J end lost 5 bases, and 19 bases lay between the germline ends. The chain's CDR3 is CASSPRRQAGDQPQHF. Written as DNA, the CDR3 is TGTGCCAGTAGTCCAAGAAGACAGGCAGGCGATCAGCCCCAGCATTTT.

V is TRBV4-1 and J is TRBJ2-6; maybe TRBD1 (6 bases). The CDR3 contains 18 residues. V was clipped by 6 bases and J by 0 bases, with 18 bases between them. Germline V gives CDR1 MGHRA, CDR2 YSYEKL. CDR3 sequence: CASSPTDSSNSGANVLTF. The CDR3 DNA sequence: TGCGCCAGCAGTCCGACGGACAGTTCCAACTCTGGGGCCAACGTCCTGACTTTC.

This chain connects TRBV7-3 to TRBJ2-1, with 8 positions matching TRBD2. Germline CDR1 SGHTA, CDR2 FQGTGA. The V segment lost 4 bases and the J segment 2 bases; nucleotides outside the gene matches: 7. This CDR3 contains 16 residues. CDR3 region: CASSSRGGGAYNEQFF. CDR3 in DNA: TGTGCCAGCAGCTCCCGGGGGGGCGGGGCCTACAATGAGCAGTTCTTC.

This chain connects TRBV5-4 to TRBJ2-5; 9 bases are shared with TRBD2. CDR3 size: 16 residues. Germline V lookup: CDR1 SGHNT, CDR2 YYREEE (reference sequence). V trimming: 4 bases; J trimming: 5 bases; junction bases outside the gene matches: 12. The CDR3 loop reads CASSQGTSRGGETQYF. The CDR3 nucleotides are TGTGCCAGCAGCCAGGGGACTAGCCGGGGCGGGGAGACCCAGTACTTC.

The J gene is TRBJ1-1, the V gene TRBV7-8, with D unresolved. The V gene's germline CDR1 is SGHVS and CDR2 FQNEAQ. The CDR3 has 14 residues. Trimming took 6 bases from V and 1 from J, leaving 12 bases between them. The CDR3 DNA reads TGTGCCAGCAGGAAGGTCGAGGAGAACACTGAAGCTTTCTTT. Translation: CASRKVEENTEAFF.

A few counts support this clone. The chain joins TRBV25-1 to TRBJ2-4; 10 bases map to TRBD2. CDR1 is MGHDK, CDR2 SYGVNS, per germline. The CDR3 is 18 residues long. V shed 4 bases, J shed 4 bases, and the junction held 13 bases outside the gene matches. As DNA, the CDR3 is TGTGCCAGCAGTGCACTAGCGGGACGCCTCGGGGCTAAAAACATTCAGTACTTC. Residues: CASSALAGRLGAKNIQYF.

The chain couples TRBV7-2 to TRBJ1-4; D remains ambiguous. This CDR3 is built from 12 residues. Between the trimmed V and J ends, which lost 1 base and 8 bases, there was a span of 5 bases. The germline V gene has CDR1 SGHTA and CDR2 FQGNSA. The chain's CDR3 is CASSLGREKLFF. In DNA form, the CDR3 reads TGTGCCAGCAGCTTAGGGAGAGAAAAACTGTTTTTT.

This chain connects TRBV10-1 to TRBJ2-7, with 7 positions matching TRBD1. J was trimmed by 5 bases and V by 6 bases; bases with no gene match: 10. This CDR3 has 14 residues. The germline CDR1 and CDR2 sequences are WNHNN and SYGVQD (reference sequence). CDR3: CASSSRGPSDEQYF. In DNA, the CDR3 is TGCGCCAGCAGCTCTAGGGGGCCTAGTGACGAGCAGTACTTC.

This CDR3 is CASSFLRGPNEKLFF. In DNA form, the CDR3 reads TGCGCCAGCAGCTTTCTCAGGGGGCCCAATGAAAAACTGTTTTTT. V and J are TRBV5-1 and TRBJ1-4; 8 bases are shared with TRBD1. CDR1 is SGHRS and CDR2 is YFSETQ in the germline V gene. The CDR3 has 15 amino acids. Trimming took 2 bases from V and 5 from J; bases not matched to a gene: 5. Combining the CDR3 with reference TRBV5-1 and TRBJ1-4 gives the whole variable domain KAGVTQTPRYLIKTRGQQVTLSCSPISGHRSVSWYQQTPGQGLQFLFEYFSETQRNKGNFPGRFSGRQFSNSRSEMNVSTLELGDSALYLCASSFLRGPNEKLFFGSGTQLSVL.

The chain is built from TRBV6-5 and TRBJ1-4; no definite D call. Between the trimmed V and J ends, which lost 0 bases and 4 bases, there was a span of 9 bases. This CDR3 region has 15 residues. CDR1 is MNHEY and CDR2 is SVGAGI in the germline V gene. The CDR3, as DNA: TGTGCCAGCAGTTACTCTGCGACACTTAATGAAAAACTGTTTTTT. It encodes CASSYSATLNEKLFF.

The chain employs TRBV5-3 and TRBJ2-7, with 13 bases fitting TRBD2. TRBV5-3 is treated as an ORF (open reading frame) with a function not yet certain. V was pared by 7 bases and J by 1 base, with 14 bases of the junction left unmatched. This CDR3 has 18 residues. Here the CDR3 reads CARPLVGLAGAPSYEQYF. CDR3 DNA: TGTGCCAGACCCCTGGTAGGACTAGCGGGAGCGCCTTCCTACGAGCAGTACTTC.

The chain recombines TRBV6-4 with TRBJ2-3; TRBD2 matches 10 bases. V shed 6 bases, J shed 4 bases, and the junction held 10 bases outside the gene matches. CDR3 length: 16 amino acids. Germline V gene data show CDR1 as MRHNA and CDR2 as SNTAGT. CDR3: CASSSASSGSPDTQYF. The CDR3 DNA reads TGTGCCAGCAGCTCAGCATCTAGCGGGAGTCCAGATACGCAGTATTTT.

The chain carries TRBV10-2 and TRBJ2-3; weak D call: TRBD2 (6 bases). The CDR3 is 15 residues long. Trimming pared 6 bases from V and 3 bases from J, leaving 16 bases between. Germline V gene lookup returns CDR1 WSHSY and CDR2 SAAADI. The CDR3 reads CASSETQAGTDTQYF. CDR3 DNA: TGCGCCAGCAGCGAGACACAGGCGGGGACAGATACGCAGTATTTT.

This clone was recorded a few times. V usage is TRBV9 and J usage is TRBJ1-4, with D possibly TRBD1 on 6 matching bases. CDR3 length: 15 amino acids. Germline-derived CDR1 and CDR2 are SGDLS and YYNGEE. V was cut by 4 bases and J by 7 bases, with 17 bases left in between. The CDR3 spells CASSLRDNSGEKLFF. CDR3 DNA sequence: TGTGCCAGCAGCTTGAGGGACAACTCGGGTGAAAAACTGTTTTTT.

This rearrangement joins TRBV19 to TRBJ2-2; tentative D call: TRBD1 (5 bases). V lost 4 bases and J lost 0, with 12 bases in between. Per the germline V gene, CDR1 is LNHDA and CDR2 is SQIVND (reference sequence). This CDR3 has 16 residues. The CDR3 sequence is CASSTRQLPNTGELFF. DNA of the CDR3: TGTGCCAGTAGTACCCGACAGCTACCGAACACCGGGGAGCTGTTTTTT.